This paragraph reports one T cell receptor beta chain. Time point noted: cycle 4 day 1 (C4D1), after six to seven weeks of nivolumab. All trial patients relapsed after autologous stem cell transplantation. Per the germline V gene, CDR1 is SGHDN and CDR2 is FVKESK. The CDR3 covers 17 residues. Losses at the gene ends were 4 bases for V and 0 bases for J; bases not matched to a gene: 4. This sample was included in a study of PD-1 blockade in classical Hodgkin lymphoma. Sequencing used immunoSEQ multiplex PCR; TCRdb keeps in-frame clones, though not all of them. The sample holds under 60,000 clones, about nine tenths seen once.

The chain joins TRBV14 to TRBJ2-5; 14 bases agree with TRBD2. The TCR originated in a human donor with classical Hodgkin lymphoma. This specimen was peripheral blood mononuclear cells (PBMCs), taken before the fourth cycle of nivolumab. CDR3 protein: CASSLGLAGGNQETQYF. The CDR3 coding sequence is TGTGCCAGCAGCCTCGGACTAGCGGGAGGAAACCAAGAGACCCAGTACTTC.